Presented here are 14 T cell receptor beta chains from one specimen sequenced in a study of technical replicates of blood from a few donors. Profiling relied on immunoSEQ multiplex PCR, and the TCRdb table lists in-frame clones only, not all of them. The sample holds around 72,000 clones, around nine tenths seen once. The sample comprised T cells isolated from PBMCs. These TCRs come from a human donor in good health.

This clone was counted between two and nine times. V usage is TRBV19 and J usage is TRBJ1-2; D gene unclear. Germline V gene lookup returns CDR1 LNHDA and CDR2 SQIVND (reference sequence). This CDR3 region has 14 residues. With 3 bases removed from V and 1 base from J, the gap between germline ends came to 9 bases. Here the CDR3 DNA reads TGTGCCAGTAGTATTAAGGGAGGTAACTATGGCTACACCTTC. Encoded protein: CASSIKGGNYGYTF.

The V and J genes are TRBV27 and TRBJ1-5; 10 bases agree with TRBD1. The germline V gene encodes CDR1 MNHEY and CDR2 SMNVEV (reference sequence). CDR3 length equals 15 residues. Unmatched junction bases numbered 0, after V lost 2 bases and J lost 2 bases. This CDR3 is CASSLGTGGNQPQHF. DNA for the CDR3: TGTGCCAGCAGTTTAGGGACAGGGGGCAATCAGCCCCAGCATTTT.

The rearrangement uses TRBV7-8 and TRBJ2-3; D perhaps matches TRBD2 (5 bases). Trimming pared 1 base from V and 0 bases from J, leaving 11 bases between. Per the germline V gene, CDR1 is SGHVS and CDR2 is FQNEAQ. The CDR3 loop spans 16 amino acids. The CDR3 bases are TGTGCCAGCAGCTTAGAAATAGCGCCCAGCACAGATACGCAGTATTTT. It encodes CASSLEIAPSTDTQYF. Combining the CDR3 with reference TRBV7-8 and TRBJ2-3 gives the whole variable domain GAGVSQSPRYKVAKRGQDVALRCDPISGHVSLFWYQQALGQGPEFLTYFQNEAQLDKSGLPSDRFFAERPEGSVSTLKIQRTQQEDSAVYLCASSLEIAPSTDTQYFGPGTRLTVL.

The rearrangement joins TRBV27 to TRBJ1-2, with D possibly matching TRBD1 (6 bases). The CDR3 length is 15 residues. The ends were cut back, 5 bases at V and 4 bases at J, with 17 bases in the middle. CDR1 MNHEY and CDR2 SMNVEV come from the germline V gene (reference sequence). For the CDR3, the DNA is TGTGCCAGCAGTACCGGGCGGGGGGGCAGCTATGGCTACACCTTC. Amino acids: CASSTGRGGSYGYTF.

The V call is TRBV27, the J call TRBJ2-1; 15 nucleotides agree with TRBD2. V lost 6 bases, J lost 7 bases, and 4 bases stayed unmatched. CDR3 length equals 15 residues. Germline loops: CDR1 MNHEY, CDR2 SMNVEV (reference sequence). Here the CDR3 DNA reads TGTGCCAGCAGCGGAGGGACTAGCGGGAGGAATGAGCAGTTCTTC. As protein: CASSGGTSGRNEQFF.

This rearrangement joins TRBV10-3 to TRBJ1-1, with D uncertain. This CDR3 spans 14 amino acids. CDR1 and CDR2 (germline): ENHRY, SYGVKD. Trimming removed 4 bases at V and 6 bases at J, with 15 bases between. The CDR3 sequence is CAISAQLGRSEAFF. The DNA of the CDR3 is TGTGCCATCAGTGCTCAGCTCGGGAGGTCTGAAGCTTTCTTT.

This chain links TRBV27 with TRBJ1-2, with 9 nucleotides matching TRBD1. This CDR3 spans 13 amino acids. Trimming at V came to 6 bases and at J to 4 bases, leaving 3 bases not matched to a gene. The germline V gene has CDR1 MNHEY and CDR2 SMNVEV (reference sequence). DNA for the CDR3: TGTGCCAGCAGGGAACAGGGGGCCTATGGCTACACCTTC. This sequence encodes CASREQGAYGYTF.

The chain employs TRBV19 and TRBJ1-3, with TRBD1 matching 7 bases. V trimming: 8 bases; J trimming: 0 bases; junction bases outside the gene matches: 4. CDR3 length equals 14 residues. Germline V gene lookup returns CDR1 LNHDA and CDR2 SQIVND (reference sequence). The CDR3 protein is CASLTGSSGNTIYF. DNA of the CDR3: TGTGCCAGTTTGACAGGGTCCTCTGGAAACACCATATATTTT. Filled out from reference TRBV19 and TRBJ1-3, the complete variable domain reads DGGITQSPKYLFRKEGQNVTLSCEQNLNHDAMYWYRQDPGQGLRLIYYSQIVNDFQKGDIAEGYSVSREKKESFPLTVTSAQKNPTAFYLCASLTGSSGNTIYFGEGSWLTVV.

This CDR3 reads CASSELAGEYSYNEQFF. DNA for the CDR3: TGTGCCAGCAGTGAACTGGCGGGGGAGTACTCCTACAATGAGCAGTTCTTC. This sequence joins TRBV6-1 and TRBJ2-1; 7 nucleotides agree with TRBD2. The V gene's germline CDR1 is MNHNS and CDR2 SASEGT. With 2 bases clipped from V and 0 bases from J, the junction kept 7 bases outside the gene matches. The CDR3 has 17 amino acids.

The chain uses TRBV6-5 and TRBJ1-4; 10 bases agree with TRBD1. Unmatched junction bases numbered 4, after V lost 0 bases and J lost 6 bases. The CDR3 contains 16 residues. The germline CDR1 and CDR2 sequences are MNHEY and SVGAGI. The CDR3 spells CASSYSPGQGYEKLFF. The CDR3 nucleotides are TGTGCCAGCAGTTACTCGCCGGGACAGGGGTATGAAAAACTGTTTTTT.

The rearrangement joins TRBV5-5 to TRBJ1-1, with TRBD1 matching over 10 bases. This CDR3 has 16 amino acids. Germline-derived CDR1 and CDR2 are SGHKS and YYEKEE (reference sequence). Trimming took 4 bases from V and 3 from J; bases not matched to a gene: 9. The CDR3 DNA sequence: TGTGCCAGCAGCGGCGGGACAGGGGCAAGTGACACTGAAGCTTTCTTT. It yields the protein CASSGGTGASDTEAFF.

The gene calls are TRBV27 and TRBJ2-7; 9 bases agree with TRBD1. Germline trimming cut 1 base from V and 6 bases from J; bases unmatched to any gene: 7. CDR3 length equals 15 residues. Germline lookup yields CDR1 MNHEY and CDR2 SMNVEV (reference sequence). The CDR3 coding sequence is TGTGCCAGCAGTTTATTGGGACAGGGTGTAGTCGAGCAGTACTTC. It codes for CASSLLGQGVVEQYF.

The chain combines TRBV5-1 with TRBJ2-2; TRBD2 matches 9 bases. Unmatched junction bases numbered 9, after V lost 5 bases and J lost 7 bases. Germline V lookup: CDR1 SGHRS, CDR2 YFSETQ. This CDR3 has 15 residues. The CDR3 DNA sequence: TGCGCCAGCAGTTTTAGCGGGAGCATAAACGGGGAGCTGTTTTTT. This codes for CASSFSGSINGELFF.

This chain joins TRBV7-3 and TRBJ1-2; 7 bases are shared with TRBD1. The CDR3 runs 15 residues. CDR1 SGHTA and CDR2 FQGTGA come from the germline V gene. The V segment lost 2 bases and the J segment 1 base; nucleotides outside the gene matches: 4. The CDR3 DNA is TGTGCCAGCAGCTTATCTGGGACAGATAACTATGGCTACACCTTC. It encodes CASSLSGTDNYGYTF.